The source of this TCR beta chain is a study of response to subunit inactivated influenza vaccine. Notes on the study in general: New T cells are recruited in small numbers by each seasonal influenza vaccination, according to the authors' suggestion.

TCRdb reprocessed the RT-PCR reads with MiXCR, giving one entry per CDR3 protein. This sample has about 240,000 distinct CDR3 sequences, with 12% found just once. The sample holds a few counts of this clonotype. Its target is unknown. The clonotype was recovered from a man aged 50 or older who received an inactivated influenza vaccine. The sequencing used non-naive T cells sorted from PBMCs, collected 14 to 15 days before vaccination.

CDR3 loop: CASSDPWVAGGKETQYF. CDR3 sequence (DNA): TGTGCCAGCAGCGACCCCTGGGTAGCGGGGGGGAAAGAGACCCAGTACTTC. V and J are TRBV11-2 and TRBJ2-5; 11 positions match TRBD2. Germline CDR1 is SGHAT and CDR2 is FQNNGV. The CDR3 has 17 residues. Trimming removed 5 bases from V and 3 bases from J; junction bases left unmatched: 11.